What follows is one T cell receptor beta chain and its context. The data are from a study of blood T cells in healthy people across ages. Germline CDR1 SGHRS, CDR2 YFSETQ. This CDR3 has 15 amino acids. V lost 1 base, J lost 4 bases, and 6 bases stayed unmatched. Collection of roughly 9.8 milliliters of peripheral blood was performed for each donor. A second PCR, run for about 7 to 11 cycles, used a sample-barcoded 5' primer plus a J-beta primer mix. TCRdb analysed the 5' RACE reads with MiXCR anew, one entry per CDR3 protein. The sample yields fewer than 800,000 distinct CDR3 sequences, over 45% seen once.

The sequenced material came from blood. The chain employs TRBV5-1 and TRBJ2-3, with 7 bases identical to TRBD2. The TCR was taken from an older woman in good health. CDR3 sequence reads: CASSLTPSGPDTQYF. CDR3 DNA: TGCGCCAGCAGCTTGACGCCTAGCGGTCCAGATACGCAGTATTTT. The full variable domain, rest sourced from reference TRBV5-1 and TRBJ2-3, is KAGVTQTPRYLIKTRGQQVTLSCSPISGHRSVSWYQQTPGQGLQFLFEYFSETQRNKGNFPGRFSGRQFSNSRSEMNVSTLELGDSALYLCASSLTPSGPDTQYFGPGTRLTVL.